The 3 T cell receptor beta chains given below trace back to one sample, sequenced in a study of PD-1 blockade in classical Hodgkin lymphoma. Every patient experienced relapse after autologous stem cell transplantation, and brentuximab vedotin exposure varied. Generated by immunoSEQ multiplex PCR, the TCRdb table keeps only in-frame clones and is missing some. The profile shows about 85,000 clones, about nine tenths of them singletons. Sequences were derived from peripheral blood mononuclear cells (PBMCs), sampled before the second cycle of nivolumab. Every receptor here comes from a human donor with classical Hodgkin lymphoma.

The chain couples TRBV6-6 to TRBJ2-7; TRBD1 agrees at 7 bases. V trimming: 2 bases; J trimming: 4 bases; junction bases outside the gene matches: 2. CDR1 is MNHNY, CDR2 SVGAGI, per germline (reference sequence). The CDR3 totals 13 residues. The CDR3 loop is CASSYATGYEQYF. The DNA of the CDR3 is TGTGCCAGCAGTTACGCGACAGGGTACGAGCAGTACTTC.

The genes are TRBV15 and TRBJ1-4; perhaps TRBD1 as D (5 bases). CDR1 is LNHNV, CDR2 YYDKDF, per germline (reference sequence). Trimming took off 0 bases at V and 7 bases at J, with 21 bases between the two ends. The CDR3 has 18 residues. Here the CDR3 DNA reads TGTGCCACCAGCAGAGACCAGCTGGCAGAGGTGGGGACTGAAAAACTGTTTTTT. Amino acid sequence: CATSRDQLAEVGTEKLFF. Full variable domain (rest looked up from reference TRBV15 and TRBJ1-4): DAMVIQNPRYQVTQFGKPVTLSCSQTLNHNVMYWYQQKSSQAPKLLFHYYDKDFNNEADTPDNFQSRRPNTSFCFLDIRSPGLGDTAMYLCATSRDQLAEVGTEKLFFGSGTQLSVL.

This chain links TRBV10-2 with TRBJ2-6, with 10 nucleotides matching TRBD2. CDR1 and CDR2 from the germline V gene are WSHSY and SAAADI. The V and J ends lost 9 bases and 2 bases, in that order; junction bases with no gene match: 1. The CDR3 is 14 residues long. CDR3 in amino acids: CASLAGAGANVLTF. DNA of the CDR3: TGCGCCAGTCTAGCGGGAGCTGGGGCCAACGTCCTGACTTTC.